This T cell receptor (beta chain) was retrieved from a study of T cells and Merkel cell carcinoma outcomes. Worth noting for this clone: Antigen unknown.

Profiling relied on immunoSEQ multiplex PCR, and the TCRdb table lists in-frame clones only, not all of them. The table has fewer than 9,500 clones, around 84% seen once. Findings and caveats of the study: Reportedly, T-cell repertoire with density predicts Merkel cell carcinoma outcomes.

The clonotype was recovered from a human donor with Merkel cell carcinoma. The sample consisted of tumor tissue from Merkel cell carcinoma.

CDR3 loop: CASSPPGGLSTEAFF. The CDR3 DNA follows: TGTGCCAGCAGCCCCCCTGGAGGGCTAAGCACTGAAGCTTTCTTT. The chain combines TRBV7-9 with TRBJ1-1; D not certain. V was cut by 5 bases and J by 4 bases, with 17 bases left in between. CDR1 is SEHNR, CDR2 FQNEAQ, per germline (reference sequence). CDR3 length equals 15 residues.